Each of the 28 T cell receptor beta chains below was sequenced from the same sample in a study of tumor-infiltrating lymphocytes in primary liver carcinoma. TCR beta cDNA was made from 400 to 500 ng total RNA with a constant-region primer. Amplification in three nested multiplex PCR rounds with slightly modified ARM-PCR gave rise to TCR beta libraries. TRBV1-TRBV30 forward and Cbeta reverse primers drove the first two approximately 10-cycle rounds. Each CDR3 protein gets one entry after TCRdb re-called the multiplex PCR reads with MiXCR. The sample lists fewer than 250,000 distinct CDR3 sequences; roughly 80% were seen once. DNA and RNA were both co-extracted from roughly 18-30 mg of bulk tissue that had not been sorted. Sequenced sample: tumor tissue from primary liver carcinoma. These receptors were collected from a man between 40 and 49 years old with primary liver carcinoma and hepatitis B virus infection.

Worth noting for this clonotype: The conserved closing phenylalanine or tryptophan is absent in this CDR3, likely reflecting a read error. The chain uses TRBV29-1 and TRBJ2-2; tentative D call: TRBD2 (5 bases). This CDR3 spans 15 amino acids. Per the germline V gene, CDR1 is SQVTM and CDR2 is ANQGSEA. Trimming shortened V by 4 bases and J by 3 bases, and 15 bases separated the two germline ends. Here the CDR3 reads CSVGSPDSDTGELFV. Here the CDR3 DNA reads TGCAGCGTTGGATCCCCGGACTCAGACACCGGGGAGCTGTTTGTT.

With respect to this clonotype: A read error is possible here, since a much larger clone lies one base away. The conserved phenylalanine or tryptophan is not found at the CDR3 terminus, so this likely reflects a read error. V usage is TRBV5-1 and J usage is TRBJ2-2; a weak D match, TRBD1 (6 bases). CDR1 and CDR2 from the germline V gene are SGHRS and YFSETQ. The length of the CDR3 is 15 residues. Trimming cost V 4 bases and J 3 bases, with 13 bases left between them. The CDR3 bases are TGCGCCAGCAGCCACGGGACACCCCACACCGGGGAGCTGTTTATT. Protein: CASSHGTPHTGELFI.

In regard to this clonotype: A read error may produce the germline difference seen at one junction end. The chain links TRBV7-8 to TRBJ1-2; 8 bases line up with TRBD1. The CDR3 has 14 residues. CDR1 and CDR2 from the germline V gene are SGHVS and FQNEAQ. CDR3 sequence: CASRHSGQAYGYIF. CDR3 bases: TGTGCCAGCCGCCACTCGGGACAGGCCTATGGCTACATCTTC.

Turning to this clonotype: Because the CDR3 is missing its conserved closing phenylalanine or tryptophan, this is likely a read error. The V gene is TRBV29-1, the J gene TRBJ2-5; D is possibly TRBD2 (5 bases). The CDR3 loop spans 15 amino acids. Germline V gene data show CDR1 as SQVTM and CDR2 as ANQGSEA. CDR3 residues: CGVESTAGRLETQYL. Written as DNA, the CDR3 is TGCGGCGTTGAATCCACGGCGGGTAGATTGGAGACCCAGTACTTG.

This clonotype has more than one count but fewer than ten. A much larger clone sits a single nucleotide away, making a read error possible. The chain employs TRBV5-6 and TRBJ2-5; 7 positions match TRBD1. Unmatched junction bases numbered 14, after V lost 7 bases and J lost 5 bases. Germline V lookup: CDR1 SGHDT, CDR2 YYEEEE. This CDR3 contains 15 residues. For the CDR3, the DNA is TGTGCCAGCGGAGCCCTGGACAGGATGTGGGAGACCCAGTACTTC. The encoded protein is CASGALDRMWETQYF.

Regarding this clonotype: A clone one base away is much larger, so this may be a read error. J is TRBJ2-1 and V is TRBV5-1, with a tentative D call TRBD1 (5 bases). Germline CDR1 reads SGHRS; CDR2 reads YFSETQ. Trimming left V 5 bases short and J 12 bases short, with 18 bases between. The CDR3 spans 13 residues. CDR3 in DNA: TGCGCCAGCAGACGAAACCTAGGGGATGGGCAGTTCTTC. Residues: CASRRNLGDGQFF.

Regarding this clonotype: One end of the junction varies from germline; a read error may be responsible. The rearrangement joins TRBV4-2 to TRBJ1-2; D possibly corresponds to TRBD1 (5 bases). Germline CDR1 LGHNA, CDR2 YNFKEQ. The CDR3 is made up of 15 amino acids. The CDR3 DNA reads TGTGCCAGCAGCCAGGCGGGACTGGGTAACTATGGCTATACCTTC. This gives the protein CASSQAGLGNYGYTF.

As for this clonotype: The junction departs from germline at one end; a sequencing error may be responsible. The CDR3 DNA reads as TGTACCAGCAGCTTTCCCGGGTCTAGCGGGACCAAAAATAGTCAGTACTTC. Translating it yields CTSSFPGSSGTKNSQYF. This chain joins TRBV11-1 and TRBJ2-4; 9 nucleotides match TRBD2. Germline CDR1 is SGHAT and CDR2 is FQDESV (reference sequence). This CDR3 is built from 17 residues. Using reference TRBV11-1 and TRBJ2-4 for the parts outside the CDR3, the full variable domain is EAEVAQSPRYKITEKSQAVAFWCDPISGHATLYWYRQILGQGPELLVQFQDESVVDDSQLPKDRFSAERLKGVDSTLKIQPAELGDSAMYLCTSSFPGSSGTKNSQYFGAGTRLSVL.

The V and J genes are TRBV11-2 and TRBJ1-3; no clear D gene. The V and J ends lost 9 bases and 4 bases respectively, with 25 bases between them. CDR3 size: 17 residues. Germline V gene sequence: CDR1 SGHAT, CDR2 FQNNGV. The CDR3 nucleotides read TGTGCCAGTACCCAACTATCCGATCGCTTAGGAGGAAACACCATATATTTT. It yields the protein CASTQLSDRLGGNTIYF. The variable domain in full, completed from reference TRBV11-2 and TRBJ1-3, reads EAGVAQSPRYKIIEKRQSVAFWCNPISGHATLYWYQQILGQGPKLLIQFQNNGVVDDSQLPKDRFSAERLKGVDSTLKIQPAKLEDSAVYLCASTQLSDRLGGNTIYFGEGSWLTVV.

The chain recombines TRBV12-3 or TRBV12-4 with TRBJ1-5; D gene ambiguous. V was pared by 7 bases and J by 7 bases, with 11 bases between. The CDR3 loop spans 12 amino acids. CDR3 in DNA: TGTGCCAGCATTCTACTTGGGCAGCCCCAGCATTTT. It codes for CASILLGQPQHF.

Notes on this clonotype: The conserved phenylalanine or tryptophan is not found at the CDR3 terminus, so this likely reflects a read error. This sequence joins TRBV5-8 and TRBJ2-2; no firm D call. Germline-derived CDR1 and CDR2 are SGHTS and YDEGEE. The CDR3 sequence is 14 residues long. CDR3 in DNA: TGTGCCAGCAGCTCAGCCCTTAACACTGGGGAGCTGTTTCTT. The encoded protein is CASSSALNTGELFL.

Note on this clonotype: A much larger clone is a single base away; this may be a read error. This chain uses TRBV5-1 with TRBJ2-1; TRBD2 agrees at 14 bases. The CDR3 length is 16 residues. After removal of 6 bases from V and 9 bases from J, the junction contained 11 bases not matched to a gene. Germline lookup yields CDR1 SGHRS and CDR2 YFSETQ. The CDR3 protein is CASIWGTSGSFGEQFF. The CDR3 nucleotides are TGCGCCAGCATCTGGGGGACTAGCGGGAGCTTCGGTGAGCAGTTCTTC.

As concerns this clonotype: A junction boundary mismatches the germline segment, possibly from a read error. The rearrangement links TRBV29-1 to TRBJ1-1, with D perhaps TRBD1 (5 bases). The CDR3 contains 15 residues. Germline V CDR1 and CDR2: SQVTM, ANQGSEA. This chain's CDR3 is CSVAAWWGMNSEAFF. The CDR3 DNA sequence: TGCAGCGTTGCGGCGTGGTGGGGCATGAACTCTGAAGCTTTCTTT.

With regard to this clonotype: The CDR3 carries no conserved terminal phenylalanine or tryptophan, so it likely arises from a read error. The DNA is omitted, as the CDR3 cannot be located on it reliably, and the CDR3 follows TCRdb's listing. The chain uses TRBV29-1 and TRBJ2-7; TRBD1, the table's D call, was not compared with the DNA. The CDR3 is 11 amino acids long, termini counted. Germline V lookup: CDR1 SQVTM, CDR2 ANQGSEA. The CDR3 is CSALFGAEHYL.

The J gene is TRBJ2-5, the V gene TRBV29-1, with no clear D. V gave up 8 bases and J gave up 0 bases, with 13 bases separating them. Germline CDR1 and CDR2: SQVTM and ANQGSEA. This CDR3 has 13 amino acids. CDR3 protein: CSIRFRYQETQYF. For the CDR3, the DNA is TGCAGCATTAGATTCCGATACCAAGAGACCCAGTACTTC.

A note on this clonotype: A much bigger clone sits one base away, suggesting this may be a read error. DNA of the CDR3: TGTGCCAGCAGATCGACGGCCAATCAGCCCCAGCATTTT. It codes for CASRSTANQPQHF. V gene TRBV2 combines with J gene TRBJ1-5; D remains ambiguous. This CDR3 region has 13 residues. V was shortened by 6 bases and J by 3 bases, with 9 bases between the two germline ends. CDR1 SNHLY and CDR2 FYNNEI come from the germline V gene.

Points on this clonotype: At one boundary the junction diverges from the germline segment, which might be a read error. The chain employs TRBV12-3 or TRBV12-4 and TRBJ2-7; D is unclear. The CDR3 runs to 14 residues. Written as DNA, the CDR3 is TGTGCCTGCAGCTTAACGGCGGAACGTCCTATTCCTTACTTC. This translates into CACSLTAERPIPYF.

At least ten counts were recorded for this clonotype. The rearrangement joins TRBV5-4 to TRBJ1-2; 9 bases align to TRBD1. V shed 3 bases, J shed 8 bases, and the junction held 11 bases outside the gene matches. Germline assignment: CDR1 SGHNT and CDR2 YYREEE (reference sequence). The CDR3 is made up of 15 amino acids. In DNA, the CDR3 is TGTGCCAGCAGCTACCCTTCGGGACAGGGAAAAGGCTACACCTTC. This codes for CASSYPSGQGKGYTF. Variable domain in full (rest from reference TRBV5-4 and TRBJ1-2): ETGVTQSPTHLIKTRGQQVTLRCSSQSGHNTVSWYQQALGQGPQFIFQYYREEENGRGNFPPRFSGLQFPNYSSELNVNALELDDSALYLCASSYPSGQGKGYTFGSGTRLTVV.

The chain employs TRBV12-3 or TRBV12-4 and TRBJ2-3, with D possibly TRBD2 on 5 matching bases. The CDR3 consists of 16 residues. Trimming shortened V by 6 bases and J by 0 bases, and 16 bases separated the two germline ends. In DNA form, the CDR3 reads TGTGCCAGCAGCCGTCGGATTAGCGAGAGCACAGATACGCAGTATTTT. Amino acid sequence: CASSRRISESTDTQYF.

On this clonotype: Compared with germline, one end of the junction differs, possibly owing to a read error. This sequence joins TRBV5-1 and TRBJ2-3; D uncertain. The germline V gene encodes CDR1 SGHRS and CDR2 YFSETQ. There are 16 residues in the CDR3. CDR3 in amino acids: CASSSNGRASTDTQYF. The CDR3 coding sequence is TGTGCCAGCAGCTCGAACGGCCGTGCTAGCACAGATACGCAGTATTTT.

About this clonotype: A junction boundary mismatches the germline segment, possibly from a read error. The chain recombines TRBV12-3 or TRBV12-4 with TRBJ2-5; possible D gene TRBD2, 5 bases. The CDR3 totals 13 residues. The CDR3 loop reads CASSLVGVETQYF. Written as DNA, the CDR3 is TGTGCTAGCAGTTTAGTGGGAGTAGAGACCCAGTACTTC.

The genes are TRBV6-1 and TRBJ1-4, with D hard to call. This CDR3 has 14 amino acids. Germline values: CDR1 MNHNS, CDR2 SASEGT. The V gene lost 8 bases and the J gene lost 0 bases, with 10 bases spanning the gap. The CDR3 sequence: CASDIGTTNEKLFF. The CDR3 DNA reads as TGTGCCAGCGATATTGGTACAACTAATGAAAAACTGTTTTTT.

A word on this clonotype: A read error may account for a junction end that differs from germline. This chain links TRBV28 with TRBJ2-5; D remains ambiguous. Germline CDR1 and CDR2: MDHEN and SYDVKM. The CDR3 extends over 14 amino acids. The CDR3 nucleotides read TGTGCCAACAGTTTATCTCAGGAACAAGAGACCCAGTACTTC. It yields the protein CANSLSQEQETQYF.

Of note for this clonotype: Compared with germline, one end of the junction differs, possibly owing to a read error. This sequence joins TRBV10-3 and TRBJ2-1; D unclear. CDR3 length: 15 amino acids. The germline CDR1 and CDR2 sequences are ENHRY and SYGVKD. The CDR3 DNA follows: TGTGCCATCAGACGTGACTTGAACTCCTACAATGAGCAGTTCTTT. Protein: CAIRRDLNSYNEQFF.

Remarks on this clonotype: Germline and junction disagree at one end, which may indicate a read error. The chain has TRBV4-1 and TRBJ1-1; maybe TRBD1 (5 bases). From germline, CDR1 is MGHRA and CDR2 YSYEKL. There are 14 residues in the CDR3. Here the CDR3 reads CTRSRGMANTEAFF. CDR3 in DNA: TGCACCAGGAGCCGGGGGATGGCTAACACTGAAGCTTTCTTT.

V gene TRBV11-2 combines with J gene TRBJ2-7; 8 bases agree with TRBD1. Germline assignment: CDR1 SGHAT and CDR2 FQNNGV. The V and J ends lost 8 bases and 5 bases, in that order; junction bases with no gene match: 14. This CDR3 has 15 amino acids. CDR3 residues: CASWLRWTGKNEQYF. The CDR3 region has the DNA TGTGCCAGCTGGTTACGATGGACAGGGAAAAACGAGCAGTACTTC. The variable domain in full, completed from reference TRBV11-2 and TRBJ2-7, reads EAGVAQSPRYKIIEKRQSVAFWCNPISGHATLYWYQQILGQGPKLLIQFQNNGVVDDSQLPKDRFSAERLKGVDSTLKIQPAKLEDSAVYLCASWLRWTGKNEQYFGPGTRLTVT.

For this clonotype: One end of the junction fails to match germline, which may point to a read error. CDR3 bases: TGCAGTGTTGACGGGGGGTATGGGATGAGGACTGAAGCTTTCTTT. Translated: CSVDGGYGMRTEAFF. V is TRBV29-1 and J is TRBJ1-1, with D possibly matching TRBD1 (5 bases). Germline CDR1 reads SQVTM; CDR2 reads ANQGSEA. CDR3 length: 15 amino acids.

On this clonotype itself: Germline and junction disagree at one end, which may indicate a read error. J is TRBJ2-7 and V is TRBV5-1, with D possibly TRBD2 on 6 matching bases. The CDR3 has 14 amino acids. CDR1 SGHRS and CDR2 YFSETQ come from the germline V gene. This chain's CDR3 is CASSLELGGYEEYF. Here the CDR3 DNA reads TGCGCCAGCAGCTTGGAGCTAGGAGGGTACGAGGAGTACTTC. Full variable domain (remainder filled in from reference TRBV5-1 and TRBJ2-7): KAGVTQTPRYLIKTRGQQVTLSCSPISGHRSVSWYQQTPGQGLQFLFEYFSETQRNKGNFPGRFSGRQFSNSRSEMNVSTLELGDSALYLCASSLELGGYEEYFGPGTRLTVT.